A single sample is the source of the 29 T cell receptor beta chains below, sequenced in a study of cytomegalovirus exposure and HLA in healthy donors. This PCR relied on a set of 60 Vbeta primers and 13 Jbeta primers. This table comes from immunoSEQ multiplex PCR, and its TCRdb copy is limited to in-frame clones, with some not included. The profile shows 120,000 to 150,000 clones, approximately 68% of them singletons. Material: PBMCs. Receptors were obtained from a man aged 35 to 55 in good health and CMV-seronegative.

V is TRBV27 and J is TRBJ1-2; D not resolved. Germline V gene data show CDR1 as MNHEY and CDR2 as SMNVEV (reference sequence). The CDR3 has 14 amino acids. V lost 4 bases to trimming and J lost 8 bases, with 17 bases between them. This CDR3 reads CASSSTLRARGYTF. CDR3 coding DNA: TGTGCCAGCAGTTCCACCTTGAGGGCTCGCGGCTACACCTTC.

Remarks on this clone: One end of the junction is discordant with germline, which a read error may explain. This rearrangement joins TRBV2 to TRBJ1-5, with 7 positions matching TRBD1. This CDR3 comprises 15 residues. Germline-derived CDR1 and CDR2 are SNHLY and FYNNEI. The CDR3 sequence is CASSAEGASNQPQNF. CDR3 coding DNA: TGTGCCAGCAGCGCCGAGGGGGCGAGCAATCAGCCCCAGAATTTT. Full variable domain (rest looked up from reference TRBV2 and TRBJ1-5): EPEVTQTPSHQVTQMGQEVILRCVPISNHLYFYWYRQILGQKVEFLVSFYNNEISEKSEIFDDQFSVERPDGSNFTLKIRSTKLEDSAMYFCASSAEGASNQPQNFGDGTRLSIL.

The chain is built from TRBV5-1 and TRBJ1-5, with 7 bases identical to TRBD1. The V and J ends lost 5 bases and 4 bases, in that order; junction bases with no gene match: 9. The germline gives CDR1 SGHRS, CDR2 YFSETQ. The CDR3 has 15 amino acids. CDR3 DNA sequence: TGCGCCAGCAGTCTGCCCAGGGGGACAAATCAGCCCCAGCATTTT. Amino acid sequence: CASSLPRGTNQPQHF. The full variable domain, its missing parts supplied by reference TRBV5-1 and TRBJ1-5, is KAGVTQTPRYLIKTRGQQVTLSCSPISGHRSVSWYQQTPGQGLQFLFEYFSETQRNKGNFPGRFSGRQFSNSRSEMNVSTLELGDSALYLCASSLPRGTNQPQHFGDGTRLSIL.

The V call is TRBV6-5, the J call TRBJ2-2, with a possible D match to TRBD1 (6 bases). V lost 0 bases, J lost 1 base, and 9 bases lay in between. The CDR3 length is 16 residues. Germline V gene lookup returns CDR1 MNHEY and CDR2 SVGAGI. The CDR3 coding sequence is TGTGCCAGCAGTTACTCCCGGACAGTGAACACCGGGGAGCTGTTTTTT. This translates into CASSYSRTVNTGELFF.

The chain has TRBV4-1 and TRBJ1-5, with 7 bases aligning to TRBD1. V lost 4 bases to trimming and J lost 3 bases; unmatched junction nucleotides: 9. Germline V gene sequence: CDR1 MGHRA, CDR2 YSYEKL. The CDR3 is 16 amino acids. CDR3 loop: CASSPGLGQLNQPQHF. The CDR3 DNA follows: TGCGCCAGCAGCCCGGGGCTGGGACAGCTCAATCAGCCCCAGCATTTT.

The gene calls are TRBV5-1 and TRBJ2-7; D may be TRBD2 (6 bases). V gave up 4 bases and J gave up 3 bases, with 20 bases separating them. This CDR3 contains 16 residues. Germline CDR1 reads SGHRS; CDR2 reads YFSETQ. The CDR3 loop reads CASSKFRELPIYEQYF. CDR3 DNA sequence: TGCGCCAGCAGCAAGTTCCGGGAGCTGCCTATCTACGAGCAGTACTTC.

This chain joins TRBV28 and TRBJ2-5; maybe TRBD1 (6 bases). Germline-derived CDR1 and CDR2 are MDHEN and SYDVKM. V dropped 3 bases and J dropped 5 bases, with 22 bases sitting between them. The CDR3 is 17 amino acids. As DNA, the CDR3 is TGTGCCAGCAGTTTTGCATATGGCCCAGGGGTCGGGGAGACCCAGTACTTC. Translated: CASSFAYGPGVGETQYF. Looking up the rest from reference TRBV28 and TRBJ2-5 gives the full variable domain: DVKVTQSSRYLVKRTGEKVFLECVQDMDHENMFWYRQDPGLGLRLIYFSYDVKMKEKGDIPEGYSVSREKKERFSLILESASTNQTSMYLCASSFAYGPGVGETQYFGPGTRLLVL.

The rearrangement joins TRBV10-3 to TRBJ2-1, with 7 bases lining up with TRBD1. This CDR3 spans 16 amino acids. With 5 bases clipped from V and 10 bases from J, the junction kept 17 bases outside the gene matches. CDR1 ENHRY and CDR2 SYGVKD come from the germline V gene. In DNA form, the CDR3 reads TGTGCCATCAGTCTTGCTCGGACAGGCGGTACAAGGGAGCAGTTCTTC. Its translation: CAISLARTGGTREQFF.

The rearrangement uses TRBV4-1 and TRBJ2-7, with D possibly matching TRBD1 (5 bases). The germline V gene encodes CDR1 MGHRA and CDR2 YSYEKL. CDR3 length: 15 amino acids. V was shortened by 1 base and J by 0 bases, with 10 bases between the two germline ends. The CDR3 sequence: CASSQVRDSSYEQYF. The CDR3 coding sequence is TGCGCCAGCAGCCAAGTGCGAGACAGCTCCTACGAGCAGTACTTC.

For the CDR3, the DNA is TGTGCCAGCAGCCTTGAGGGGGGGCCCTCCTACGAGCAGTACTTC. Translation gives CASSLEGGPSYEQYF. This chain links TRBV7-9 with TRBJ2-5, with a weak D call TRBD2 (7 bases). With the DNA end fitting TRBJ2-7 better, the J assignment may be wrong. The CDR3 runs to 15 residues. Germline V gene lookup returns CDR1 SEHNR and CDR2 FQNEAQ (reference sequence).

V is TRBV19 and J is TRBJ2-7; 7 bases agree with TRBD2. Looked up from germline, CDR1 is LNHDA and CDR2 is SQIVND (reference sequence). The V and J ends lost 5 bases and 5 bases, in that order; junction bases with no gene match: 12. CDR3 length: 15 residues. The CDR3: CASSSTWTSSDEQYF. Written as DNA, the CDR3 is TGTGCCAGTAGTTCCACTTGGACTAGTTCGGACGAGCAGTACTTC. Drawing the rest from reference TRBV19 and TRBJ2-7, the complete variable domain is DGGITQSPKYLFRKEGQNVTLSCEQNLNHDAMYWYRQDPGQGLRLIYYSQIVNDFQKGDIAEGYSVSREKKESFPLTVTSAQKNPTAFYLCASSSTWTSSDEQYFGPGTRLTVT.

The chain couples TRBV4-1 to TRBJ1-2; 8 nucleotides agree with TRBD1. V gave up 4 bases and J gave up 4 bases; unmatched junction bases: 14. CDR3 length: 17 amino acids. Looked up from germline, CDR1 is MGHRA and CDR2 is YSYEKL. In DNA, the CDR3 is TGCGCCAGCAGCCGAGAATCGAGTGGACAGGGCCTCTATGGCTACACCTTC. This encodes CASSRESSGQGLYGYTF.

For this clone: The junction departs from the called germline gene at one end, perhaps through a read error. The chain recombines TRBV5-6 with TRBJ1-6, with 12 bases matching TRBD1. The CDR3 sequence is 16 residues long. The germline V gene has CDR1 SGHDT and CDR2 YYEEEE. This chain's CDR3 is CASSPGQGAYNSPLNF. The CDR3 bases are TGTGCCAGCAGCCCGGGACAGGGGGCTTATAATTCACCCCTCAACTTT.

This chain links TRBV7-9 with TRBJ2-2, with 11 positions matching TRBD1. The V segment lost 8 bases and the J segment 8 bases; nucleotides outside the gene matches: 10. This CDR3 has 15 amino acids. Per germline, CDR1 SEHNR and CDR2 FQNEAQ (reference sequence). As DNA, the CDR3 is TGTGCCAGCGTCCCAGGACAGGGGGCGGCTGGGGAGCTGTTTTTT. The encoded protein is CASVPGQGAAGELFF.

The rearrangement uses TRBV4-1 and TRBJ2-3, with TRBD1 identical over 7 bases. The CDR3 covers 16 residues. Germline V lookup: CDR1 MGHRA, CDR2 YSYEKL. Germline trimming cut 4 bases from V and 2 bases from J; bases unmatched to any gene: 9. CDR3: CASSLRFRGNTDTQYF. DNA for the CDR3: TGCGCCAGCAGCCTAAGATTCAGGGGGAACACAGATACGCAGTATTTT.

In DNA form, the CDR3 reads TGTGCCAGCAGCTTAGGGACAGGGGGTCTCTACGAGCAGTACTTC. It specifies CASSLGTGGLYEQYF. This chain uses TRBV7-2 with TRBJ2-7, with TRBD1 matching 10 bases. Germline values: CDR1 SGHTA, CDR2 FQGNSA. The CDR3 totals 15 residues. Trimming removed 1 base from V and 3 bases from J; junction bases left unmatched: 3.

This clone was found once. CDR3 sequence reads: CASSEGREQYF. The CDR3, as DNA: TGTGCCAGCAGCGAGGGTCGGGAGCAGTACTTC. This rearrangement joins TRBV7-3 to TRBJ2-7; D may be TRBD2 (5 bases). The CDR3 extends over 11 amino acids. V gave up 5 bases and J gave up 7 bases, with 9 bases separating them. CDR1 and CDR2 from the germline V gene are SGHTA and FQGTGA.

V usage is TRBV5-1 and J usage is TRBJ2-2; 10 nucleotides agree with TRBD2. CDR3 length equals 15 residues. Germline-derived CDR1 and CDR2 are SGHRS and YFSETQ. The V and J ends lost 1 base and 8 bases, in that order; junction bases with no gene match: 5. This CDR3 reads CASSLIAGGSGELFF. The CDR3 bases are TGCGCCAGCAGCTTGATAGCGGGGGGATCAGGGGAGCTGTTTTTT.

The chain is built from TRBV6-6 and TRBJ2-7; D may be TRBD2 (6 bases). Trimming cost V 6 bases and J 5 bases, with 14 bases left between them. This CDR3 region has 13 residues. The germline V gene encodes CDR1 MNHNY and CDR2 SVGAGI (reference sequence). The CDR3 coding sequence is TGTGCCAGCAGAGCCCCCGGCGGGGACGAGCAGTACTTC. This codes for CASRAPGGDEQYF.

V usage is TRBV9 and J usage is TRBJ2-1, with TRBD2 as a possible D gene (6 bases). V shed 3 bases and J shed 7 bases, with 8 bases lying between them. CDR3 length: 12 amino acids. The germline V gene has CDR1 SGDLS and CDR2 YYNGEE. This CDR3 is CASSAGRNEQFF. CDR3 DNA sequence: TGTGCCAGCAGCGCGGGGAGGAATGAGCAGTTCTTC.

The chain uses TRBV19 and TRBJ2-3, with 9 bases fitting TRBD1. Germline loops: CDR1 LNHDA, CDR2 SQIVND (reference sequence). This CDR3 has 17 amino acids. V gave up 0 bases and J gave up 5 bases; unmatched junction bases: 9. The CDR3 spells CASSIDLGTGSRDTQYF. In DNA form, the CDR3 reads TGTGCCAGTAGTATAGATCTAGGGACAGGGAGCCGAGATACGCAGTATTTT.

V usage is TRBV10-1 and J usage is TRBJ2-1, with TRBD2 as a possible D gene (6 bases). The CDR3 is 14 amino acids. Per the germline V gene, CDR1 is WNHNN and CDR2 is SYGVQD (reference sequence). Trimming removed 6 bases from V and 7 bases from J, with 16 bases in between. CDR3 residues: CASRAGGPGNEQFF. In DNA form, the CDR3 reads TGCGCCAGCAGAGCTGGAGGGCCAGGTAATGAGCAGTTCTTC.

The chain has TRBV4-3 and TRBJ1-1, with a tentative D call TRBD1 (5 bases). The CDR3 has 14 amino acids. CDR1 is LGHNA, CDR2 YSLEER, per germline. The ends were cut back, 0 bases at V and 10 bases at J, with 15 bases in the middle. The CDR3 nucleotides are TGCGCCAGCAGCCAAGAGGTTCTGGGGAGGGGAGCTTTCTTT. As protein: CASSQEVLGRGAFF.

The V gene is TRBV6-1, the J gene TRBJ2-3, with 8 bases aligning to TRBD1. V was pared by 4 bases and J by 8 bases, with 5 bases of the junction left unmatched. This CDR3 contains 13 residues. The germline V gene encodes CDR1 MNHNS and CDR2 SASEGT. The chain's CDR3 is CASSGTGSSTQYF. CDR3 nucleotides: TGTGCCAGCAGTGGGACAGGGAGTTCTACGCAGTATTTT.

The chain employs TRBV19 and TRBJ1-6, with 9 bases identical to TRBD1. Germline CDR1 LNHDA, CDR2 SQIVND (reference sequence). V dropped 6 bases and J dropped 8; count of bases not matched to a gene: 8. The CDR3 consists of 15 residues. The CDR3 region has the DNA TGTGCCAGTAGGGAGCCGGGACAGGGTGATTCACCCCTCCACTTT. It codes for CASREPGQGDSPLHF.

The chain recombines TRBV30 with TRBJ2-3; 14 bases match TRBD2. Germline values: CDR1 GTSNPN, CDR2 SVGIG (reference sequence). After removal of 7 bases from V and 8 bases from J, the junction contained 5 bases not matched to a gene. This CDR3 has 13 amino acids. The DNA for the CDR3 is TGTGCCTCGACTAGCGGGAGGGCCGGTACGCAGTATTTT. Amino acids: CASTSGRAGTQYF.

This chain links TRBV13 with TRBJ2-1; TRBD2 might be the D (6 bases). CDR3 length: 15 amino acids. V was cut by 4 bases and J by 4 bases, with 14 bases left in between. CDR1 is PRHDT, CDR2 FYEKMQ, per germline (reference sequence). This chain's CDR3 is CASSSAGGSYNEQFF. The CDR3 DNA reads TGTGCCAGCAGCTCAGCGGGTGGGAGTTACAATGAGCAGTTCTTC.

The chain is built from TRBV28 and TRBJ1-5; tentative D call: TRBD1 (5 bases). CDR1 is MDHEN, CDR2 SYDVKM, per germline. This CDR3 is built from 16 residues. The V end lost 3 bases, the J end lost 1 base, and 13 bases lay between the germline ends. As DNA, the CDR3 is TGTGCCAGCAGTTTTGCCCGGGGGTTGAGCAATCAGCCCCAGCATTTT. Its protein is CASSFARGLSNQPQHF.

This sequence joins TRBV9 and TRBJ2-7, with D perhaps matching TRBD1 (5 bases). V lost 0 bases, J lost 5 bases, and 9 bases lay in between. The CDR3 length is 13 residues. Germline lookup yields CDR1 SGDLS and CDR2 YYNGEE. CDR3 sequence reads: CASSVGLGDEQYF. The CDR3 DNA reads TGTGCCAGCAGCGTAGGTCTAGGGGACGAGCAGTACTTC.